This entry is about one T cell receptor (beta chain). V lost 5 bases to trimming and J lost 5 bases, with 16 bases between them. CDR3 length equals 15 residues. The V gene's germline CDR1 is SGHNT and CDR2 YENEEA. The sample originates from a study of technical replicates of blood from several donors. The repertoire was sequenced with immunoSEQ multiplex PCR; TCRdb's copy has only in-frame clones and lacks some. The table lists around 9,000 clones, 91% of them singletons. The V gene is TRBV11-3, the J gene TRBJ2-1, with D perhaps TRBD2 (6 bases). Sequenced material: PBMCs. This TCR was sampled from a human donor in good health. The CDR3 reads CASSLGTGGHNEQFF. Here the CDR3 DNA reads TGTGCCAGCAGCCTCGGGACTGGGGGACACAATGAGCAGTTCTTC.